The 30 T cell receptor beta chains presented below share a single source sample, sequenced in a study of blood T cell repertoires in COVID-19. The table came from immunoSEQ multiplex PCR; TCRdb's copy has only in-frame clones and leaves some out. The sample includes roughly 100,000 clones, 75% to 85% of them seen just once. Sequences were obtained from peripheral blood. These receptors all come from an elderly man with COVID-19, enrolled during active disease.

This chain uses TRBV27 with TRBJ2-3, with TRBD2 matching over 8 bases. The length of the CDR3 is 14 residues. V lost 10 bases to trimming and J lost 2 bases; unmatched junction nucleotides: 8. CDR1 and CDR2 from the germline V gene are MNHEY and SMNVEV (reference sequence). CDR3 in amino acids: CATQAGVDTDTQYF. CDR3 sequence (DNA): TGTGCCACCCAAGCGGGGGTGGACACAGATACGCAGTATTTT.

The J gene is TRBJ1-4, the V gene TRBV28; 7 positions agree with TRBD1. The V gene's germline CDR1 is MDHEN and CDR2 SYDVKM. J was trimmed by 8 bases and V by 4 bases; bases with no gene match: 7. The CDR3 is 14 amino acids. This CDR3 is CASSSDRVYEKLFF. The CDR3 DNA reads TGTGCCAGCAGTTCTGACAGGGTATACGAAAAACTGTTTTTT. Supplemented by reference TRBV28 and TRBJ1-4, the full variable domain reads DVKVTQSSRYLVKRTGEKVFLECVQDMDHENMFWYRQDPGLGLRLIYFSYDVKMKEKGDIPEGYSVSREKKERFSLILESASTNQTSMYLCASSSDRVYEKLFFGSGTQLSVL.

The V gene is TRBV18, the J gene TRBJ2-2; 7 nucleotides match TRBD2. This CDR3 has 16 amino acids. With V trimmed by 3 bases and J by 2 bases, 6 bases remained unmatched. Germline CDR1 is KGHSH and CDR2 is LQKENI. This chain's CDR3 is CASSPLLAANTGELFF. The CDR3 DNA is TGTGCCAGCTCACCCCTCCTAGCGGCCAACACCGGGGAGCTGTTTTTT.

This chain uses TRBV5-1 with TRBJ2-5; tentatively, D is TRBD2 (5 bases). Trimming shortened V by 2 bases and J by 5 bases, and 16 bases separated the two germline ends. Germline assignment: CDR1 SGHRS and CDR2 YFSETQ. The CDR3 runs 15 residues. The CDR3 spells CASSFRNGIGETQYF. The CDR3 coding sequence is TGCGCCAGCAGCTTCAGGAACGGGATAGGCGAGACCCAGTACTTC.

Only one count was recorded for this clone. V and J are TRBV11-2 and TRBJ1-2; 8 bases are a match to TRBD1. Germline V CDR1 and CDR2: SGHAT, FQNNGV. Losses at the gene ends were 0 bases for V and 4 bases for J; bases not matched to a gene: 10. CDR3 length: 17 residues. CDR3 sequence (DNA): TGTGCCAGCAGCTTAGACCCGGGGCGGGGACAGGTCTATGGCTACACCTTC. Amino acid sequence: CASSLDPGRGQVYGYTF.

The chain carries TRBV24-1 and TRBJ2-3; the match to TRBD1 covers 8 bases. Germline V gene lookup returns CDR1 KGHDR and CDR2 SFDVKD. V lost 10 bases, J lost 4 bases, and 9 bases stayed unmatched. This CDR3 region has 14 residues. The CDR3 nucleotides read TGTGCCACTTCCGGGACAGGCCGCTCAGATACGCAGTATTTT. This sequence encodes CATSGTGRSDTQYF.

This clone is a singleton in its sample. This chain links TRBV18 with TRBJ2-3; 7 positions match TRBD1. This CDR3 region has 16 residues. J was trimmed by 3 bases and V by 4 bases; bases with no gene match: 10. Germline V lookup: CDR1 KGHSH, CDR2 LQKENI. The CDR3 sequence: CASSLRQGANTDTQYF. CDR3 DNA: TGTGCCAGCTCACTCAGACAGGGCGCAAATACAGATACGCAGTATTTT. The whole variable domain, filled in from reference TRBV18 and TRBJ2-3, reads NAGVMQNPRHLVRRRGQEARLRCSPMKGHSHVYWYRQLPEEGLKFMVYLQKENIIDESGMPKERFSAEFPKEGPSILRIQQVVRGDSAAYFCASSLRQGANTDTQYFGPGTRLTVL.

The genes are TRBV3-1 (or the pseudogene TRBV3-2) and TRBJ1-1; TRBD1 agrees at 8 bases. This CDR3 has 15 residues. V lost 4 bases to trimming and J lost 3 bases; unmatched junction nucleotides: 7. Germline V gene sequence: CDR1 LGHDT, CDR2 YNNKEL (reference sequence). As DNA, the CDR3 is TGTGCCAGCAGCCCGCGGGACAGGCGAGACACTGAAGCTTTCTTT. Protein product: CASSPRDRRDTEAFF.

This chain connects TRBV7-2 to TRBJ2-2; D is ambiguous. The V gene lost 3 bases and the J gene lost 4 bases, with 9 bases spanning the gap. The CDR3 loop spans 14 amino acids. CDR1 and CDR2 (germline): SGHTA, FQGNSA. CDR3 region: CASSFQVITGELFF. CDR3 coding DNA: TGTGCCAGCAGCTTTCAGGTGATCACCGGGGAGCTGTTTTTT. The whole variable domain, filled in from reference TRBV7-2 and TRBJ2-2, reads GAGVSQSPSNKVTEKGKDVELRCDPISGHTALYWYRQSLGQGLEFLIYFQGNSAPDKSGLPSDRFSAERTGGSVSTLTIQRTQQEDSAVYLCASSFQVITGELFFGEGSRLTVL.

V gene TRBV5-1 combines with J gene TRBJ2-1; a weak D match, TRBD1 (6 bases). Trimming shortened V by 1 base and J by 4 bases, and 12 bases separated the two germline ends. The CDR3 runs 15 residues. The germline V gene has CDR1 SGHRS and CDR2 YFSETQ. The CDR3 sequence: CASSLRRGFYNEQFF. The CDR3 DNA sequence: TGCGCCAGCAGCTTGCGCAGGGGTTTTTACAATGAGCAGTTCTTC.

CDR3 in amino acids: CASSRIGGGVDGGANVLTF. CDR3 DNA sequence: TGTGCCAGCAGCCGTATCGGGGGAGGAGTTGATGGCGGGGCCAACGTCCTGACTTTC. The chain employs TRBV7-9 and TRBJ2-6; tentatively, D is TRBD2 (6 bases). Germline V lookup: CDR1 SEHNR, CDR2 FQNEAQ (reference sequence). V was clipped by 5 bases and J by 4 bases, with 24 bases between them. The CDR3 runs 19 residues. The whole variable domain, remainder taken from reference TRBV7-9 and TRBJ2-6, is DTGVSQNPRHKITKRGQNVTFRCDPISEHNRLYWYRQTLGQGPEFLTYFQNEAQLEKSRLLSDRFSAERPKGSFSTLEIQRTEQGDSAMYLCASSRIGGGVDGGANVLTFGAGSRLTVL.

The chain employs TRBV7-9 and TRBJ1-2, with 8 bases that match TRBD1. Germline CDR1 SEHNR, CDR2 FQNEAQ (reference sequence). The CDR3 runs 14 residues. V gave up 4 bases and J gave up 7 bases; unmatched junction bases: 8. The CDR3, as DNA: TGTGCCAGCAGCTCGGACAGGGAGGGTCGTGGCTACACCTTC. This codes for CASSSDREGRGYTF.

This clone occurred a few times. This sequence joins TRBV4-1 and TRBJ1-5; a weak D match, TRBD1 (5 bases). The V end lost 0 bases, the J end lost 2 bases, and 11 bases lay between the germline ends. The CDR3 contains 16 residues. Germline V gene sequence: CDR1 MGHRA, CDR2 YSYEKL. The CDR3 spells CASSQDGGIGNQPQHF. CDR3 DNA sequence: TGCGCCAGCAGCCAAGACGGGGGGATAGGCAATCAGCCCCAGCATTTT.

In this sample, this clone turned up once. The genes are TRBV7-2 and TRBJ1-1; D is possibly TRBD1 (6 bases). The CDR3 runs to 14 residues. The V gene's germline CDR1 is SGHTA and CDR2 FQGNSA. The germline V and J ends were trimmed by 3 bases and 2 bases, with 10 bases remaining between them. CDR3 sequence reads: CASSLGGTNTEAFF. The DNA of the CDR3 is TGTGCCAGCAGCTTGGGGGGGACAAACACTGAAGCTTTCTTT. Supplemented by reference TRBV7-2 and TRBJ1-1, the full variable domain reads GAGVSQSPSNKVTEKGKDVELRCDPISGHTALYWYRQSLGQGLEFLIYFQGNSAPDKSGLPSDRFSAERTGGSVSTLTIQRTQQEDSAVYLCASSLGGTNTEAFFGQGTRLTVV.

The V call is TRBV5-4, the J call TRBJ1-2, with D perhaps TRBD1 (6 bases). CDR3 length equals 16 residues. From germline, CDR1 is SGHNT and CDR2 YYREEE (reference sequence). The ends were cut back, 0 bases at V and 6 bases at J, with 18 bases in the middle. DNA of the CDR3: TGTGCCAGCAGCTTGGGCGCGGGGGCGAATAAAGATGGCTACACCTTC. Its translation is CASSLGAGANKDGYTF.

This chain uses TRBV18 with TRBJ1-6; a possible D gene is TRBD1 (6 bases). The V gene lost 2 bases and the J gene lost 0 bases, with 11 bases spanning the gap. The CDR3 covers 17 residues. CDR1 is KGHSH and CDR2 is LQKENI in the germline V gene. In DNA, the CDR3 is TGTGCCAGCTCACCAAGACAGGAGAGCTCCTATAATTCACCCCTCCACTTT. As protein: CASSPRQESSYNSPLHF.

The V and J genes are TRBV19 and TRBJ2-1, with TRBD1 identical over 12 bases. The CDR3 runs 14 residues. Germline V gene lookup returns CDR1 LNHDA and CDR2 SQIVND (reference sequence). The trim removed 5 bases at V and 10 bases at J, leaving 6 bases unmatched. The CDR3 protein is CASSPGQGAGEQFF. For the CDR3, the DNA is TGTGCCAGTAGTCCGGGACAGGGGGCAGGCGAGCAGTTCTTC.

This clone appeared a few times. This rearrangement joins TRBV4-3 to TRBJ2-5; D perhaps matches TRBD1 (6 bases). V lost 1 base to trimming and J lost 2 bases, with 11 bases between them. Germline CDR1 and CDR2: LGHNA and YSLEER. The CDR3 has 15 residues. CDR3 sequence: CASSQGVTGQETQYF. The CDR3 DNA reads as TGCGCCAGCAGCCAAGGGGTGACAGGACAAGAGACCCAGTACTTC.

The chain links TRBV2 to TRBJ1-5; TRBD1 aligns across 10 bases. CDR3 size: 13 residues. J gave up 7 bases and V 9 bases, and 6 bases lay outside the gene matches. CDR1 is SNHLY, CDR2 FYNNEI, per germline. This CDR3 is CASGGQGYQPQHF. Here the CDR3 DNA reads TGTGCCAGTGGGGGACAGGGGTACCAGCCCCAGCATTTT.

The chain combines TRBV24-1 with TRBJ2-5; TRBD1 is a possible D gene (5 bases). CDR1 and CDR2 (germline): KGHDR, SFDVKD. V was trimmed by 5 bases and J by 1 base, leaving 13 bases between them. This CDR3 region has 15 residues. Here the CDR3 DNA reads TGTGCCACCAGTGGCACCTTAGGGGCCCAAGAGACCCAGTACTTC. This translates into CATSGTLGAQETQYF.

V and J are TRBV18 and TRBJ1-2; TRBD1 aligns across 7 bases. CDR1 is KGHSH and CDR2 is LQKENI in the germline V gene. V was pared by 1 base and J by 8 bases, with 4 bases of the junction left unmatched. This CDR3 comprises 13 residues. The CDR3: CASSPQGARGYTF. In DNA form, the CDR3 reads TGTGCCAGCTCACCACAGGGGGCGCGAGGCTACACCTTC.

CDR3 in amino acids: CASSLVLRRNYNEQFF. The CDR3 DNA reads as TGTGCCAGCAGCTTAGTACTAAGACGGAACTACAATGAGCAGTTCTTC. The chain carries TRBV7-8 and TRBJ2-1; D call uncertain. Germline CDR1 reads SGHVS; CDR2 reads FQNEAQ. This CDR3 is built from 16 residues. V lost 1 base and J lost 3, with 13 bases in between. Using reference TRBV7-8 and TRBJ2-1 for the parts outside the CDR3, the full variable domain is GAGVSQSPRYKVAKRGQDVALRCDPISGHVSLFWYQQALGQGPEFLTYFQNEAQLDKSGLPSDRFFAERPEGSVSTLKIQRTQQEDSAVYLCASSLVLRRNYNEQFFGPGTRLTVL.

There are a few counts of this clone. The chain is built from TRBV10-3 and TRBJ2-3; TRBD2 matches at 9 bases. Germline V gives CDR1 ENHRY, CDR2 SYGVKD. J gave up 1 base and V 2 bases, and 10 bases lay outside the gene matches. The length of the CDR3 is 18 residues. This CDR3 reads CAISEGAGGPFGTDTQYF. CDR3 DNA: TGTGCCATCAGTGAGGGGGCGGGGGGGCCGTTCGGCACAGATACGCAGTATTTT.

The rearrangement uses TRBV27 and TRBJ2-3; a weak D match, TRBD2 (8 bases). The CDR3 runs to 15 residues. V gave up 7 bases and J gave up 1 base, with 15 bases separating them. Germline lookup yields CDR1 MNHEY and CDR2 SMNVEV (reference sequence). In nucleotides, the CDR3 is TGTGCCAGCAACCTCGGGAGGGGGCGCACAGATACGCAGTATTTT. Protein product: CASNLGRGRTDTQYF.

This chain connects TRBV7-8 to TRBJ1-1; 8 bases are a match to TRBD1. The CDR3 is 18 residues long. V shed 4 bases and J 4 bases; nucleotides not matched to a gene: 17. CDR1 and CDR2 (germline): SGHVS, FQNEAQ. The CDR3: CASSSSPGTGYTSTEAFF. In DNA, the CDR3 is TGTGCCAGCAGCTCGAGTCCCGGGACAGGCTATACCTCCACTGAAGCTTTCTTT. Based on the CDR3 plus reference TRBV7-8 and TRBJ1-1, the full variable domain is GAGVSQSPRYKVAKRGQDVALRCDPISGHVSLFWYQQALGQGPEFLTYFQNEAQLDKSGLPSDRFFAERPEGSVSTLKIQRTQQEDSAVYLCASSSSPGTGYTSTEAFFGQGTRLTVV.

V and J are TRBV5-1 and TRBJ1-1; 7 bases align to TRBD1. In germline, CDR1 is SGHRS, CDR2 YFSETQ. V gave up 0 bases and J gave up 4 bases; unmatched junction bases: 3. CDR3 length: 14 amino acids. The CDR3 protein is CASSLGGQLTEAFF. In nucleotides, the CDR3 is TGCGCCAGCAGCTTGGGGGGACAGCTCACTGAAGCTTTCTTT.

The CDR3 sequence: CASSPRTSGTYNEQFF. CDR3 in DNA: TGTGCCAGCAGCCCCCGGACTAGCGGGACCTACAATGAGCAGTTCTTC. This chain connects TRBV7-3 to TRBJ2-1, with 12 bases aligning to TRBD2. Looked up from germline, CDR1 is SGHTA and CDR2 is FQGTGA. This CDR3 has 16 amino acids. V shed 5 bases, J shed 2 bases, and the junction held 4 bases outside the gene matches.

The table lists this clone with a few counts. V gene TRBV7-2 combines with J gene TRBJ2-5; 14 nucleotides line up with TRBD2. CDR3 length: 18 residues. Germline values: CDR1 SGHTA, CDR2 FQGNSA. V dropped 1 base and J dropped 5; count of bases not matched to a gene: 9. In DNA, the CDR3 is TGTGCCAGCAGCTTAGGGGCCGGGACTAGCGGGGGATGGGAGACCCAGTACTTC. This gives the protein CASSLGAGTSGGWETQYF.

The chain joins TRBV19 to TRBJ2-7, with 10 nucleotides matching TRBD1. The CDR3 is made up of 15 amino acids. CDR1 and CDR2 (germline): LNHDA, SQIVND (reference sequence). The V gene end was trimmed by 8 bases and the J gene end by 3 bases; junction bases not matched to a gene: 10. The CDR3 DNA reads TGTGCCAGTCGGGGAGGACAGGGGGGAGGCTACGAGCAGTACTTC. The encoded protein is CASRGGQGGGYEQYF.

V usage is TRBV4-3 and J usage is TRBJ1-1, with D hard to call. From germline, CDR1 is LGHNA and CDR2 YSLEER. This CDR3 spans 14 amino acids. The V gene lost 1 base and the J gene lost 3 bases, with 9 bases spanning the gap. CDR3 nucleotide sequence: TGCGCCAGCAGCCAAGTTACGGGTTACACTGAAGCTTTCTTT. It specifies CASSQVTGYTEAFF.